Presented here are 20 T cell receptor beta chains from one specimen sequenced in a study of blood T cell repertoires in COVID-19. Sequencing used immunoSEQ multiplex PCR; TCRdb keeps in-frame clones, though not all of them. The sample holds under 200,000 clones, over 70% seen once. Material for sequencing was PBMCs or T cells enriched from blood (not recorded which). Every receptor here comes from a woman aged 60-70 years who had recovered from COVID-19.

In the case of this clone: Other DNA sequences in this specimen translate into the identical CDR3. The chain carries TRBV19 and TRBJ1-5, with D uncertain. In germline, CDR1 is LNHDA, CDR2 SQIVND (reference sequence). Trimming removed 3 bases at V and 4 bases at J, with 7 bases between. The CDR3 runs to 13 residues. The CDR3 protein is CASSITSNQPQHF. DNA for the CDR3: TGTGCCAGTAGTATCACAAGTAATCAGCCCCAGCATTTT.

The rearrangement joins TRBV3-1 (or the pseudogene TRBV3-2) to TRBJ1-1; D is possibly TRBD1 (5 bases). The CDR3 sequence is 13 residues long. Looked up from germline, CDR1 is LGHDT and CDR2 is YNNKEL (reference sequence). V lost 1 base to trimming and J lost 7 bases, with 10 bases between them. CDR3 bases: TGTGCCAGCAGCCAAGCCAGGGCAAATGAAGCTTTCTTT. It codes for CASSQARANEAFF.

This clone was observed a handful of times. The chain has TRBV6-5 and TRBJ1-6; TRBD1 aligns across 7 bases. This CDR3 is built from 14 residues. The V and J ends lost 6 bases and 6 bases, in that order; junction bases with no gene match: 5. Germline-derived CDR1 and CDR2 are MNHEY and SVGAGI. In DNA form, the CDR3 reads TGTGCCAGCAGGAGGACAGGCCCTAATTCACCCCTCCACTTT. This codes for CASRRTGPNSPLHF.

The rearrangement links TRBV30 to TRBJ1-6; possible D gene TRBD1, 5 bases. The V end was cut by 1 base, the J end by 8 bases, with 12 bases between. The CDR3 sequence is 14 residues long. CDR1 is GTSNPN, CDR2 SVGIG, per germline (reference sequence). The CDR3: CAWSAWQGDSPLHF. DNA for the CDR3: TGTGCCTGGAGTGCATGGCAGGGCGATTCACCCCTCCACTTT.

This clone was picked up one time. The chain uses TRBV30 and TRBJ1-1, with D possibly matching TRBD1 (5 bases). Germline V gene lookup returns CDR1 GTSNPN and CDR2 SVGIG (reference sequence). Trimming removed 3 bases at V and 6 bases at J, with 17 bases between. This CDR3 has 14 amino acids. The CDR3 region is CAWRGGWDDPEAFF. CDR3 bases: TGTGCCTGGAGGGGGGGTTGGGACGACCCTGAAGCTTTCTTT.

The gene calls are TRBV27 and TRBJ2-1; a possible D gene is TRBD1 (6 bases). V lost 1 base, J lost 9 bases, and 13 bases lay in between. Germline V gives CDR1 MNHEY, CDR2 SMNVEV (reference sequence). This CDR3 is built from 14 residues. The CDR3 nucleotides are TGTGCCAGCAGTTTATGGGTGGGACACCCTGAGCAGTTCTTC. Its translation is CASSLWVGHPEQFF.

The DNA of the CDR3 is TGTGCCAGCAGCTTAGGCGGGGGGGCCATAGATACGCAGTATTTT. Translated: CASSLGGGAIDTQYF. The rearrangement links TRBV7-3 to TRBJ2-3; 9 bases align to TRBD2. CDR3 length: 15 residues. Germline V gene lookup returns CDR1 SGHTA and CDR2 FQGTGA. J gave up 5 bases and V 2 bases, and 5 bases lay outside the gene matches.

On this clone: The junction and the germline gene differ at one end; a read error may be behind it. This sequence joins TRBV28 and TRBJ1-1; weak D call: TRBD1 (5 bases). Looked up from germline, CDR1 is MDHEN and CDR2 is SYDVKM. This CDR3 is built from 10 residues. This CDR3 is CASSDIRAVF. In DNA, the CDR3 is TGTGCCAGCAGTGACATCAGGGCCGTCTTT.

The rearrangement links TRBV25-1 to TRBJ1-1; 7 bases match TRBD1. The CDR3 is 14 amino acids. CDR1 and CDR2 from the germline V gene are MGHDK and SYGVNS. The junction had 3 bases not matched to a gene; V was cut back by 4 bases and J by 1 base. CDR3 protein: CASSGYRGNTEAFF. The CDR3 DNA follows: TGTGCCAGCAGTGGGTACAGGGGGAACACTGAAGCTTTCTTT.

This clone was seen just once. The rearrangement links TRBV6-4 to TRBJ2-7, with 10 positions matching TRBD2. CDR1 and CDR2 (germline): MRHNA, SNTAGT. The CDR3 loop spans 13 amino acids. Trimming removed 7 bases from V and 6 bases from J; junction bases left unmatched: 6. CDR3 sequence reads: CASNTSGDGEQYF. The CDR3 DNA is TGTGCCAGCAACACTAGCGGGGATGGCGAGCAGTACTTC.

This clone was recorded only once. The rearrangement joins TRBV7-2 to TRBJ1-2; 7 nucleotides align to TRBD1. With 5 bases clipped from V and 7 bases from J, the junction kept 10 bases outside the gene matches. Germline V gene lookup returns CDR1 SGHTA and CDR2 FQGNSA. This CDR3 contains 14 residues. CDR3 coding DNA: TGTGCCAGCAGCCTCCAGACAGGGTCCTCTGGCTACACCTTC. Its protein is CASSLQTGSSGYTF.

CDR3 nucleotides: TGTGCCACCAGTGATTTGCAGGGGGAAGAGACCCAGTACTTC. Its translation is CATSDLQGEETQYF. J is TRBJ2-5 and V is TRBV24-1; TRBD1 matches 7 bases. The V and J ends lost 0 bases and 3 bases, in that order; junction bases with no gene match: 0. The CDR3 spans 14 residues. Germline lookup yields CDR1 KGHDR and CDR2 SFDVKD.

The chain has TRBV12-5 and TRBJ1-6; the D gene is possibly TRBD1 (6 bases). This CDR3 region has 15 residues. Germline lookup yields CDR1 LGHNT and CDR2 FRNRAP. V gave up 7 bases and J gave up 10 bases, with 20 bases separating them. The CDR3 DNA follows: TGTGCTAGTGCCTGGGGGGGGGCCATTGGGTCACCCCTCCACTTT. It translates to CASAWGGAIGSPLHF.

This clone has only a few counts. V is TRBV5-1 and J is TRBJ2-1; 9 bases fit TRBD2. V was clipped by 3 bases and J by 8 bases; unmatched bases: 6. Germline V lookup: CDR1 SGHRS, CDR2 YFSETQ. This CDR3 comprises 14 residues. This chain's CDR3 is CASSSRGGAYEQFF. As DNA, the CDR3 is TGCGCCAGCAGCTCCCGCGGGGGGGCATATGAGCAGTTCTTC.

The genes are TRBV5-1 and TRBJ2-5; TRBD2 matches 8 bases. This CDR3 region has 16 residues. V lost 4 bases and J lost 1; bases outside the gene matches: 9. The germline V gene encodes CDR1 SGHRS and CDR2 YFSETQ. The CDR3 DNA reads TGCGCCAGCAGCGGGGGACAAGCGGGGGTCCAAGAGACCCAGTACTTC. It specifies CASSGGQAGVQETQYF. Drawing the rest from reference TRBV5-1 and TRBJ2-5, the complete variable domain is KAGVTQTPRYLIKTRGQQVTLSCSPISGHRSVSWYQQTPGQGLQFLFEYFSETQRNKGNFPGRFSGRQFSNSRSEMNVSTLELGDSALYLCASSGGQAGVQETQYFGPGTRLLVL.

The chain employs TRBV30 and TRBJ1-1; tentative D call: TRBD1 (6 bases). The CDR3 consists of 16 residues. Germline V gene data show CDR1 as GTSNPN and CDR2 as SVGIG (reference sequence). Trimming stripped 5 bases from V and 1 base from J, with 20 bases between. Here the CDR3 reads CAWDRVRHRENTEAFF. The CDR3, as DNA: TGTGCCTGGGATAGGGTGCGGCACAGGGAGAACACTGAAGCTTTCTTT. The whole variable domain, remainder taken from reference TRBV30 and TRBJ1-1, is SQTIHQWPATLVQPVGSPLSLECTVEGTSNPNLYWYRQAAGRGLQLLFYSVGIGQISSEVPQNLSASRPQDRQFILSSKKLLLSDSGFYLCAWDRVRHRENTEAFFGQGTRLTVV.

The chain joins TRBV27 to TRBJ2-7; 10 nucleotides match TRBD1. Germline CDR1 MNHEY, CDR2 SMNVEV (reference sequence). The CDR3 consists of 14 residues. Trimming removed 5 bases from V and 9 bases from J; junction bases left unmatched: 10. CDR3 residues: CASSPRDRGPGQYF. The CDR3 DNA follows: TGTGCCAGCAGTCCCCGGGACAGGGGTCCTGGGCAGTACTTC.

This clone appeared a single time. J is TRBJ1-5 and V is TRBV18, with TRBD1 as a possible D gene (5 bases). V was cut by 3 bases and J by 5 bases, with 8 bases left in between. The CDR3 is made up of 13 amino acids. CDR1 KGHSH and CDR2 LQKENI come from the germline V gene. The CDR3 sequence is CASSPQGDQPQHF. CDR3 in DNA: TGTGCCAGCTCACCTCAAGGGGATCAGCCCCAGCATTTT.

The CDR3 DNA sequence: TGCGCCAGCAGCCTTACACAGGGGGCTAGCACTGAAGCTTTCTTT. Its protein product is CASSLTQGASTEAFF. The V call is TRBV5-1, the J call TRBJ1-1; 9 bases are a match to TRBD1. V lost 4 bases, J lost 4 bases, and 8 bases stayed unmatched. The CDR3 is 15 amino acids. CDR1 and CDR2 from the germline V gene are SGHRS and YFSETQ.

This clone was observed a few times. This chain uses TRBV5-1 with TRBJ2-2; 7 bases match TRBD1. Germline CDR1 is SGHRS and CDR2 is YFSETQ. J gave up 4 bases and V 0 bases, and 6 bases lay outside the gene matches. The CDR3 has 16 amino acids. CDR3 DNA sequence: TGCGCCAGCAGCTTGGGAACAGGGGCGCGCACCGGGGAGCTGTTTTTT. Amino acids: CASSLGTGARTGELFF.